Shown below are 8 T cell receptor beta chains from a single sample sequenced in a study of regulatory T cells in long-lasting Graves disease. Sequencing libraries for TCR beta were prepared with iRepertoire HTBI primers and Arm-PCR of CDR3 regions. In TCRdb, the multiplex PCR reads were re-called with MiXCR into one record per CDR3 protein. The sample has around 400,000 distinct CDR3 sequences, around 16% seen once. Time point: newly diagnosed GD, antithyroid drugs for less than 3 months. There was RNA extracted from PBMCs, and the TCR library was made from it. The sample was peripheral blood mononuclear cells (PBMCs), taken at new diagnosis, from a patient treated with antithyroid drugs. These receptors all come from a female donor with Graves disease.

This clonotype was observed many times. J is TRBJ2-2 and V is TRBV3-1; D is possibly TRBD1 (6 bases). Germline-derived CDR1 and CDR2 are LGHDT and YNNKEL (reference sequence). The V gene lost 1 base and the J gene lost 5 bases, with 8 bases spanning the gap. The CDR3 is 14 residues long. In DNA form, the CDR3 reads TGTGCCAGCAGCCAAGGGACAGTGACCGGGGAGCTGTTTTTT. Its translation: CASSQGTVTGELFF.

The sample holds many counts of this clonotype. The chain is built from TRBV15 and TRBJ2-1; TRBD1 is a possible D gene (7 bases). Between the trimmed V and J ends, which lost 0 bases and 1 base, there was a span of 10 bases. The CDR3 sequence is 16 residues long. Germline V gives CDR1 LNHNV, CDR2 YYDKDF (reference sequence). The CDR3 nucleotides read TGTGCCACCAGCAGAGACCAGGGGGGATCCTACAATGAGCAGTTCTTC. Its protein is CATSRDQGGSYNEQFF. The whole variable domain, filled in from reference TRBV15 and TRBJ2-1, reads DAMVIQNPRYQVTQFGKPVTLSCSQTLNHNVMYWYQQKSSQAPKLLFHYYDKDFNNEADTPDNFQSRRPNTSFCFLDIRSPGLGDTAMYLCATSRDQGGSYNEQFFGPGTRLTVL.

This clonotype was detected many times. The chain joins TRBV29-1 to TRBJ2-7; weak D call: TRBD1 (5 bases). The germline gives CDR1 SQVTM, CDR2 ANQGSEA. The CDR3 loop spans 12 amino acids. The ends were cut back, 7 bases at V and 3 bases at J, with 13 bases in the middle. The CDR3 bases are TGCAGCGCCCAGGGCCGTGTCTACGAGCAGTACTTC. Its translation: CSAQGRVYEQYF.

This clonotype was observed many times. The genes are TRBV7-3 and TRBJ2-7; TRBD2 aligns across 9 bases. V lost 4 bases and J lost 3; bases outside the gene matches: 10. Germline-derived CDR1 and CDR2 are SGHTA and FQGTGA. This CDR3 has 16 amino acids. CDR3 sequence: CASSWVAGVSGYEQYF. The DNA of the CDR3 is TGTGCCAGCAGCTGGGTAGCGGGAGTCTCCGGCTACGAGCAGTACTTC.

The V call is TRBV10-3, the J call TRBJ2-7; D call uncertain. Trimming took off 5 bases at V and 5 bases at J, with 19 bases between the two ends. CDR1 and CDR2 from the germline V gene are ENHRY and SYGVKD. The length of the CDR3 is 15 residues. CDR3 bases: TGTGCCATCAGTAGTTTCATCCGGAGACCCGACGAGCAGTACTTC. This gives the protein CAISSFIRRPDEQYF.

This clonotype occurred many times. The V call is TRBV7-9, the J call TRBJ2-7; TRBD1 matches at 7 bases. V dropped 3 bases and J dropped 2; count of bases not matched to a gene: 4. The length of the CDR3 is 14 residues. Germline-derived CDR1 and CDR2 are SEHNR and FQNEAQ (reference sequence). CDR3 protein: CASSFPGQTYEQYF. The CDR3, as DNA: TGTGCCAGCAGCTTCCCGGGACAGACCTACGAGCAGTACTTC.

This clonotype was seen ten or more times. V gene TRBV27 combines with J gene TRBJ1-1; 7 positions agree with TRBD1. Unmatched junction bases numbered 11, after V lost 0 bases and J lost 4 bases. The CDR3 is made up of 17 amino acids. Germline CDR1 MNHEY, CDR2 SMNVEV (reference sequence). In DNA, the CDR3 is TGTGCCAGCAGTTTATCGCCACAGACAGGGTGGGGCACTGAAGCTTTCTTT. Translation gives CASSLSPQTGWGTEAFF.

This clonotype was counted many times. This sequence joins TRBV3-1 and TRBJ2-5; 13 bases agree with TRBD2. V shed 3 bases, J shed 5 bases, and the junction held 9 bases outside the gene matches. The CDR3 runs to 17 residues. Germline V CDR1 and CDR2: LGHDT, YNNKEL (reference sequence). The CDR3 region is CASSHLATSGRYETQYF. CDR3 nucleotides: TGTGCCAGCAGCCATCTCGCGACTAGCGGGAGGTACGAGACCCAGTACTTC.